This TCR beta chain was observed in a study of identical twins. This clonotype was seen at least ten times. Its antigen is still unknown. V gave up 4 bases and J gave up 5 bases, with 12 bases separating them. CDR1 is SEHNR, CDR2 FQNEAQ, per germline (reference sequence). This CDR3 is built from 14 residues. The study, taken as a whole, reports: Twin pairs had excess sharing that was weaker in beta out-of-frame sequences. For monozygotic twins, models underestimated out-of-frame TCR alpha sharing.

A single record per CDR3 protein comes from TCRdb applying MiXCR to the 5' RACE reads. The table records about 570,000 distinct CDR3 sequences, 9.6% of them present only once. The data were also submitted as part of a second study, on yellow fever vaccine responses in identical twins. That report notes: Twins' T cell vaccine responses reportedly looked partly convergent, partly personalized.

The J gene is TRBJ2-1, the V gene TRBV7-9; D may be TRBD1 (5 bases). Sequencing was done on a sample of PBMCs. This TCR came from a woman aged 18 to 35 in good health. CDR3 sequence: CASSSPGHHNEQFF. For the CDR3, the DNA is TGTGCCAGCAGCTCCCCCGGACACCACAATGAGCAGTTCTTC.